The 18 T cell receptor beta chains given below trace back to one sample, sequenced in a study of CD8+ T cells in alopecia areata. Sequencing templates came from extracted RNA that was reverse transcribed into cDNA. The assay was immunoSEQ multiplex PCR, and TCRdb's table has in-frame clones only and misses some. The table has under 70,000 clones, around 96% seen once. Sequencing used CD8+ T cells sorted from blood, obtained at week 0. All receptors derive from a human donor with alopecia areata.

The chain uses TRBV5-6 and TRBJ2-7; D remains unclear. Trimming removed 0 bases at V and 3 bases at J, with 7 bases between. The CDR3 totals 13 residues. The germline V gene has CDR1 SGHDT and CDR2 YYEEEE. This CDR3 is CASSLGGYYEQYF. CDR3 in DNA: TGTGCCAGCAGCTTGGGCGGATACTACGAGCAGTACTTC.

The rearrangement uses TRBV7-9 and TRBJ2-1; 8 bases map to TRBD2. The CDR3 sequence is 18 residues long. With 4 bases clipped from V and 8 bases from J, the junction kept 19 bases outside the gene matches. CDR1 SEHNR and CDR2 FQNEAQ come from the germline V gene (reference sequence). CDR3: CASSSGYRGGLFLHEQFF. CDR3 nucleotides: TGTGCCAGCAGCTCTGGCTATCGGGGGGGCCTCTTTCTCCATGAGCAGTTCTTC.

This rearrangement joins TRBV7-8 to TRBJ2-7, with D tentatively TRBD1 or TRBD2 (5 bases each). Germline CDR1 is SGHVS and CDR2 is FQNEAQ. The CDR3 contains 16 residues. With 4 bases removed from V and 2 bases from J, the gap between germline ends came to 18 bases. This CDR3 is CASSSPGAQVTYEQYF. CDR3 nucleotide sequence: TGTGCCAGCAGCTCCCCCGGGGCGCAAGTCACCTACGAGCAGTACTTC.

The CDR3 loop is CASSQEDGGENGYTF. DNA for the CDR3: TGTGCCAGCAGCCAAGAGGATGGCGGGGAAAATGGCTACACCTTC. The genes are TRBV4-2 and TRBJ1-2, with unresolved D. The CDR3 has 15 amino acids. Trimming stripped 0 bases from V and 6 bases from J, with 14 bases between. Per the germline V gene, CDR1 is LGHNA and CDR2 is YNFKEQ.

This clone was recorded once. The chain is built from TRBV7-9 and TRBJ2-7; no definite D call. V was clipped by 2 bases and J by 5 bases, with 13 bases between them. CDR1 and CDR2 from the germline V gene are SEHNR and FQNEAQ (reference sequence). The CDR3 has 14 residues. CDR3 DNA: TGTGCCAGCAGCTTATATGCACAGTGGAACGAGCAGTACTTC. This encodes CASSLYAQWNEQYF.

This rearrangement joins TRBV7-2 to TRBJ2-7; 7 bases are shared with TRBD1. The CDR3 covers 14 residues. Trimming at V came to 5 bases and at J to 2 bases, leaving 6 bases not matched to a gene. Germline V gene sequence: CDR1 SGHTA, CDR2 FQGNSA. The CDR3 DNA follows: TGTGCCAGCAGCCCTCGGGACAGCGCCTACGAGCAGTACTTC. Protein sequence: CASSPRDSAYEQYF.

The rearrangement joins TRBV10-3 to TRBJ2-3, with D perhaps TRBD2 (6 bases). Germline V gene lookup returns CDR1 ENHRY and CDR2 SYGVKD. The CDR3 runs 14 residues. Between the trimmed V and J ends, which lost 3 bases and 6 bases, there was a span of 13 bases. The CDR3 spells CAISDGREEDTQYF. CDR3 coding DNA: TGTGCCATCAGTGATGGTAGGGAGGAGGATACGCAGTATTTT.

The chain combines TRBV7-9 with TRBJ1-2; TRBD1 matches 9 bases. The CDR3 loop spans 15 amino acids. Germline V gene lookup returns CDR1 SEHNR and CDR2 FQNEAQ (reference sequence). Trimming at V came to 5 bases and at J to 7 bases, leaving 11 bases not matched to a gene. CDR3 DNA: TGTGCCAGCAGCCCTACGGACAGGGGCGGTGGTGGCTACACCTTC. As protein: CASSPTDRGGGGYTF.

V and J are TRBV27 and TRBJ2-3; unclear D gene. V was clipped by 0 bases and J by 2 bases, with 3 bases between them. Per germline, CDR1 MNHEY and CDR2 SMNVEV (reference sequence). This CDR3 contains 13 residues. CDR3 residues: CASSLSVTDTQYF. In nucleotides, the CDR3 is TGTGCCAGCAGTTTATCGGTCACAGATACGCAGTATTTT.

This clone was seen a single time. The V call is TRBV7-9, the J call TRBJ1-1; D is undetermined. V lost 2 bases, J lost 1 base, and 11 bases lay in between. There are 15 residues in the CDR3. CDR1 is SEHNR and CDR2 is FQNEAQ in the germline V gene (reference sequence). The CDR3, as DNA: TGTGCCAGCAGCTTATTTTCACGCAGGAACACTGAAGCTTTCTTT. Translated: CASSLFSRRNTEAFF.

The V call is TRBV14, the J call TRBJ1-1; D is uncertain. Trimming took 0 bases from V and 4 from J, leaving 9 bases between them. Germline CDR1 is SGHDN and CDR2 is FVKESK. There are 14 residues in the CDR3. The CDR3 nucleotides are TGTGCCAGCAGCCAAGAGTTAATTGGCACTGAAGCTTTCTTT. Encoded protein: CASSQELIGTEAFF. Looking up the rest from reference TRBV14 and TRBJ1-1 gives the full variable domain: EAGVTQFPSHSVIEKGQTVTLRCDPISGHDNLYWYRRVMGKEIKFLLHFVKESKQDESGMPNNRFLAERTGGTYSTLKVQPAELEDSGVYFCASSQELIGTEAFFGQGTRLTVV.

This clone has a single count. V and J are TRBV29-1 and TRBJ1-2, with D uncertain. Germline CDR1 reads SQVTM; CDR2 reads ANQGSEA. This CDR3 spans 11 amino acids. V gave up 4 bases and J gave up 6 bases, with 9 bases separating them. The CDR3 sequence is CSVVVADGYTF. The DNA for the CDR3 is TGCAGCGTTGTAGTGGCCGATGGCTACACCTTC.

Only one count was recorded for this clone. V is TRBV7-9 and J is TRBJ2-1; TRBD2 matches 10 bases. This CDR3 region has 16 residues. J was trimmed by 2 bases and V by 7 bases; bases with no gene match: 8. CDR1 and CDR2 (germline): SEHNR, FQNEAQ (reference sequence). In nucleotides, the CDR3 is TGTGCCAGCAAATCTGATAGCGGGGGGCCCTACAATGAGCAGTTCTTC. It specifies CASKSDSGGPYNEQFF.

The chain combines TRBV6-5 with TRBJ2-3; tentatively, D is TRBD1 or TRBD2 (5 bases each). CDR1 and CDR2 (germline): MNHEY, SVGAGI. V gave up 2 bases and J gave up 0 bases, with 12 bases separating them. The CDR3 loop spans 16 amino acids. Written as DNA, the CDR3 is TGTGCCAGCAGTTACGGGGCTAGCTTGAGCACAGATACGCAGTATTTT. Its protein is CASSYGASLSTDTQYF.

V is TRBV4-1 and J is TRBJ1-1; 7 bases line up with TRBD1. Unmatched junction bases numbered 9, after V lost 2 bases and J lost 0 bases. The CDR3 runs 17 residues. Germline values: CDR1 MGHRA, CDR2 YSYEKL. The chain's CDR3 is CASSQQSLGQLNTEAFF. In DNA, the CDR3 is TGCGCCAGCAGCCAACAAAGTCTGGGACAGCTGAACACTGAAGCTTTCTTT.

V usage is TRBV30 and J usage is TRBJ2-7, with TRBD1 matching over 8 bases. With 3 bases clipped from V and 3 bases from J, the junction kept 4 bases outside the gene matches. This CDR3 has 13 amino acids. Germline-derived CDR1 and CDR2 are GTSNPN and SVGIG (reference sequence). The CDR3 nucleotides are TGTGCCTGGAGATCGGACAGGGTCTACGAGCAGTACTTC. It is translated as CAWRSDRVYEQYF.

The CDR3, as DNA: TGTGCCAGCAGCTCCTTCCGGACGGAGGACGTAACCTATGGCTACACCTTC. Translation: CASSSFRTEDVTYGYTF. This chain connects TRBV7-9 to TRBJ1-2, with no clear D. Trimming took off 4 bases at V and 4 bases at J, with 22 bases between the two ends. The CDR3 totals 17 residues. The V gene's germline CDR1 is SEHNR and CDR2 FQNEAQ (reference sequence). The whole variable domain, remainder taken from reference TRBV7-9 and TRBJ1-2, is DTGVSQNPRHKITKRGQNVTFRCDPISEHNRLYWYRQTLGQGPEFLTYFQNEAQLEKSRLLSDRFSAERPKGSFSTLEIQRTEQGDSAMYLCASSSFRTEDVTYGYTFGSGTRLTVV.

The chain recombines TRBV4-3 with TRBJ2-1; 7 bases match TRBD2. The CDR3 covers 18 residues. The J segment lost 3 bases and the V segment lost 0 bases, leaving 11 bases of the junction unmatched. The germline CDR1 and CDR2 sequences are LGHNA and YSLEER. CDR3 sequence reads: CASSQDRGDQLIYNEQFF. The CDR3 DNA is TGCGCCAGCAGCCAAGATCGGGGGGATCAATTGATCTACAATGAGCAGTTCTTC.